This is a list of T cell receptor beta chains from one sample in a study of T cell responses to AZD1222 COVID-19 vaccine. Profiled with immunoSEQ multiplex PCR; TCRdb holds only in-frame clones, not every one. The sample records roughly 160,000 clones, about 83% being singletons. The input for sequencing was peripheral blood, taken 28 days after the second AZD1222 dose. The source is an adult who received the AZD1222 COVID-19 vaccine. Both conserved end residues are part of each CDR3. D genes are given only for firm matches. A clone size is listed for some rows: how often the clone was seen (once, few, many), or a class if it is expanded.

CASSQDTTAGIREKLFF,TGTGCCAGCAGCCAAGATACAACAGCAGGGATCCGTGAAAAACTGTTTTTT,TRBV4-2,TRBJ1-4,.,.
CASSPISGATGELFF,TGTGCCAGCAGTCCAATTAGCGGGGCCACCGGGGAGCTGTTTTTT,TRBV27,TRBJ2-2,TRBD2,.
CASSAGTGGEKLFF,TGCGCCAGCAGCGCCGGGACAGGGGGTGAAAAACTGTTTTTT,TRBV5-1,TRBJ1-4,TRBD1,.
CASSPGPSLAPYEQYF,TGCGCCAGCAGCCCCGGGCCCTCTTTGGCGCCCTACGAGCAGTACTTC,TRBV4-1,TRBJ2-7,.,.
CASSYQEGGAQPQHF,TGTGCCAGCAGTTACCAGGAGGGGGGGGCTCAGCCCCAGCATTTT,TRBV6-2/TRBV6-3,TRBJ1-5,.,.
CASSNTGTGYEQYF,TGTGCCAGCAGTAACACCGGGACAGGGTACGAGCAGTACTTC,TRBV27,TRBJ2-7,TRBD1,.
CASSQDWGGYGYTF,TGTGCCAGCAGCCAAGATTGGGGGGGATATGGCTACACCTTC,TRBV3-1/TRBV3-2,TRBJ1-2,.,.
CATSDISTDTQYF,TGTGCCACCAGTGATATAAGCACAGATACGCAGTATTTT,TRBV24-1,TRBJ2-3,.,.
CASTGGLNTGELFF,TGTGCCAGCACGGGAGGGTTGAACACCGGGGAGCTGTTTTTT,TRBV6-5,TRBJ2-2,TRBD2,.
CASSQEVLVGSEAFF,TGTGCCAGCAGCCAAGAGGTTTTAGTGGGATCCGAAGCTTTCTTT,TRBV3-1/TRBV3-2,TRBJ1-1,.,.
CASSKTGAYEQYF,TGCGCCAGCAGCAAGACAGGGGCCTACGAGCAGTACTTC,TRBV4-1,TRBJ2-7,TRBD1,.
CASSQAPSYEQYF,TGTGCCAGCAGCCAGGCACCGTCCTACGAGCAGTACTTC,TRBV4-2,TRBJ2-7,.,.
CATSRDTTEAFF,TGTGCCACCAGCAGAGACACGACTGAAGCTTTCTTT,TRBV15,TRBJ1-1,.,.
CASQGAGNTIYF,TGTGCCAGTCAAGGGGCTGGAAACACCATATATTTT,TRBV12-3/TRBV12-4,TRBJ1-3,.,.
CASSPPRDEQYF,TGTGCCAGCTCACCACCGAGGGACGAGCAGTACTTC,TRBV18,TRBJ2-7,.,.
CASSFGETTNEKLFF,TGTGCCAGCAGCTTCGGAGAAACAACTAATGAAAAACTGTTTTTT,TRBV5-5,TRBJ1-4,.,.
CASSSRLAGPLEQYF,TGTGCCAGCAGCTCCAGACTAGCAGGCCCTCTCGAGCAGTACTTC,TRBV13,TRBJ2-7,TRBD2,once
CATSMGTGQGRYGYTF,TGTGCCACCAGCATGGGAACGGGACAGGGAAGATATGGCTACACCTTC,TRBV15,TRBJ1-2,TRBD1,.
CASRGQLPNEKLFF,TGTGCCAGCAGGGGACAGTTACCCAATGAAAAACTGTTTTTT,TRBV2,TRBJ1-4,TRBD1,.
CASSGSSYEQYF,TGTGCCAGCAGCGGATCCTCCTACGAGCAGTACTTC,TRBV12-3/TRBV12-4,TRBJ2-7,.,.
CATSRGAVRAYEQYF,TGTGCCACCAGCAGAGGGGCAGTTCGCGCCTACGAGCAGTACTTC,TRBV15,TRBJ2-7,.,.
CASSIFLGVATGELFF,TGTGCCAGTAGTATCTTTCTCGGGGTAGCCACCGGGGAGCTGTTTTTT,TRBV19,TRBJ2-2,.,.
CATSDQSGGANEQFF,TGTGCCACCAGTGACCAGAGCGGGGGGGCAAATGAGCAGTTCTTC,TRBV24-1,TRBJ2-1,TRBD2,.
CATSHGGSDNEQFF,TGTGCCACCAGCCACGGCGGGTCGGACAATGAGCAGTTCTTC,TRBV15,TRBJ2-1,.,.
CASSLGGNSPLHF,TGTGCCAGCAGTTTAGGGGGTAATTCACCCCTCCACTTT,TRBV27,TRBJ1-6,.,.
CASSSRVGGNSPLHF,TGCGCCAGCAGCAGCCGTGTTGGGGGGAATTCACCCCTCCACTTT,TRBV5-1,TRBJ1-6,.,.
CASSPDPQGYEQYF,TGTGCCAGCAGTCCCGACCCGCAGGGCTACGAGCAGTACTTC,TRBV6-5,TRBJ2-7,.,few
CASSPRRFYNEQFF,TGTGCCAGTAGTCCCCGGCGGTTCTACAATGAGCAGTTCTTC,TRBV19,TRBJ2-1,.,.
CASSHGTGVGQPQHF,TGTGCCAGCAGCCATGGGACAGGGGTCGGTCAGCCCCAGCATTTT,TRBV16,TRBJ1-5,TRBD1,.
CASSIVMNTEAFF,TGTGCCAGTAGTATCGTGATGAACACTGAAGCTTTCTTT,TRBV19,TRBJ1-1,.,.
CASSQRSADTQYF,TGCGCCAGCAGTCAAAGGTCGGCAGATACGCAGTATTTT,TRBV4-1,TRBJ2-3,.,.
CASSWDRPNTEAFF,TGTGCCAGTAGCTGGGACAGACCGAACACTGAAGCTTTCTTT,TRBV19,TRBJ1-1,TRBD1,.
CASSQRGGNEQYF,TGTGCCAGCAGCCAACGAGGGGGCAACGAGCAGTACTTC,TRBV3-1/TRBV3-2,TRBJ2-7,TRBD1,.
CASSSEGTGLYGYTF,TGTGCCAGCAGCTCTGAGGGGACAGGACTCTATGGCTACACCTTC,TRBV5-6,TRBJ1-2,TRBD1,once
CASSAGLAGAQETQYF,TGCGCCAGCAGCGCCGGACTAGCGGGGGCCCAAGAGACCCAGTACTTC,TRBV5-1,TRBJ2-5,TRBD2,.
CASSPRTTDEQFF,TGTGCCAGCAGCCCACGCACTACGGATGAGCAGTTCTTC,TRBV3-1/TRBV3-2,TRBJ2-1,.,.
CASSTGGATQYF,TGTGCCAGCAGTACGGGGGGCGCAACGCAGTACTTC,TRBV6-5,TRBJ2-7,.,.
CASSPSDQGGLGEQYF,TGTGCCAGCTCACCATCGGATCAGGGGGGGTTAGGCGAGCAGTACTTC,TRBV18,TRBJ2-7,.,.
CASTPTNGGIPETQYF,TGTGCCAGCACCCCTACGAACGGGGGCATCCCAGAGACCCAGTACTTC,TRBV5-6,TRBJ2-5,.,.
CASSTRQGAYEQYF,TGTGCCAGTAGTACGCGACAGGGAGCTTACGAGCAGTACTTC,TRBV19,TRBJ2-7,TRBD1,.
CASSLRVGQGRAPLHF,TGTGCCAGCAGTTTAAGGGTGGGACAGGGGAGAGCACCCCTCCACTTT,TRBV28,TRBJ1-6,TRBD1,.
CASSLGQTYGYTF,TGTGCCAGCAGCCTGGGACAGACCTATGGCTACACCTTC,TRBV7-9,TRBJ1-2,TRBD1,.